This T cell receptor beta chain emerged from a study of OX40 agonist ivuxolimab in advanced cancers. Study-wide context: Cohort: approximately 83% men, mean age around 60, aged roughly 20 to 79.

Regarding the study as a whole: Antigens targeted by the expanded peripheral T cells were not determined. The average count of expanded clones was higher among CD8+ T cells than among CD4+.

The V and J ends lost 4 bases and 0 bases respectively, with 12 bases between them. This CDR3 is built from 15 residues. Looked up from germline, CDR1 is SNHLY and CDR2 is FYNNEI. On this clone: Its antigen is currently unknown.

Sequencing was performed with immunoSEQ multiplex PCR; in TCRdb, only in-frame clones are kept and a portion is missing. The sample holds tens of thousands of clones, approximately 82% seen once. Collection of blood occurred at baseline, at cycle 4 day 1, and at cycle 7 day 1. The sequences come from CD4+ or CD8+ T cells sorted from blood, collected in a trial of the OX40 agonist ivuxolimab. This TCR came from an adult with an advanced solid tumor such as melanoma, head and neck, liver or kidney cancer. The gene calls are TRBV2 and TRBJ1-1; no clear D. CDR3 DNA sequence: TGTGCCAGCAGTGCCCCGGTGAGCATGAACACTGAAGCTTTCTTT. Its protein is CASSAPVSMNTEAFF.